One and the same sample provided the 24 T cell receptor beta chains below, sequenced in a study of T cells in Graves' hyperthyroidism and ophthalmopathy. It was RNA transcripts that yielded the amplified TCR beta CDR3 regions. Primed by the HTBI set, a first-round RT-PCR was run on the TCR CDR3. TCRdb reprocessed the multiplex PCR reads via MiXCR and lists one record per CDR3 protein. The sample comprises about 720,000 distinct CDR3 sequences, approximately 18% of which are singletons, and around 17% rests with the top ten. The sequenced sample was blood. The receptors stem from a woman aged 45-60 years with Graves' hyperthyroidism that later progressed to Graves' ophthalmopathy.

The table lists this clonotype with many counts. The CDR3 DNA sequence: TGTGCCAGCAGTTTAGTCGGGTACGAGACCCAGTACTTC. Encoded protein: CASSLVGYETQYF. The rearrangement uses TRBV12-3 or TRBV12-4 and TRBJ2-5; D ambiguous. Deletions cut 1 base from V and 5 bases from J, with 8 bases between. The CDR3 totals 13 residues.

A single count supports this clonotype. The rearrangement uses TRBV24-1 and TRBJ2-2, with D possibly being TRBD1 or TRBD2 (5 bases each). Trimming cost V 4 bases and J 1 base, with 15 bases left between them. The germline V gene encodes CDR1 KGHDR and CDR2 SFDVKD. The CDR3 is 17 residues long. CDR3 DNA sequence: TGTGCCACCAGTGAGGCGCTCCGGGACGGGAACACCGGGGAGCTGTTTTTT. It is translated as CATSEALRDGNTGELFF.

The J gene is TRBJ2-1, the V gene TRBV5-8; 10 nucleotides match TRBD2. The ends lost 4 bases at V and 7 bases at J; junction bases unmatched: 8. The CDR3 loop spans 15 amino acids. In germline, CDR1 is SGHTS, CDR2 YDEGEE. The CDR3 sequence is CASSPERGGENEQFF. The CDR3 DNA reads as TGTGCCAGCAGCCCAGAGCGGGGGGGCGAGAATGAGCAGTTCTTC.

The chain links TRBV12-3 or TRBV12-4 to TRBJ2-5; 8 nucleotides match TRBD2. There are 16 residues in the CDR3. V lost 2 bases to trimming and J lost 12 bases; unmatched junction nucleotides: 17. The CDR3 bases are TGTGCCAGCAGTTTATCGAACTATCGGGGGGGTCGGACGAAGTACTTC. Translating it yields CASSLSNYRGGRTKYF.

This clonotype was seen many times. The V call is TRBV2, the J call TRBJ2-1; 8 bases line up with TRBD1. CDR1 is SNHLY, CDR2 FYNNEI, per germline. Unmatched junction bases numbered 7, after V lost 6 bases and J lost 3 bases. CDR3 length: 15 amino acids. The CDR3 region has the DNA TGTGCCAGCAGAGCTGACAGGGGAGACTACAATGAGCAGTTCTTC. Protein sequence: CASRADRGDYNEQFF.

This clonotype was seen only a few times. The chain is built from TRBV5-1 and TRBJ1-2; D may be TRBD1 (5 bases). V was shortened by 3 bases and J by 5 bases, with 20 bases between the two germline ends. Germline V CDR1 and CDR2: SGHRS, YFSETQ. There are 16 residues in the CDR3. As DNA, the CDR3 is TGCGCCAGCAGCTCAGGGAATCGCGGGACGTTTTATGGCTACACCTTC. This gives the protein CASSSGNRGTFYGYTF.

The CDR3 sequence: CASSLGGQIFGELFF. The CDR3 region has the DNA TGCGCCAGCAGCTTGGGAGGACAGATCTTCGGGGAGCTGTTTTTT. This sequence joins TRBV5-1 and TRBJ2-2; TRBD1 might be the D (6 bases). Looked up from germline, CDR1 is SGHRS and CDR2 is YFSETQ. This CDR3 is built from 15 residues. V was pared by 0 bases and J by 7 bases, with 13 bases between.

This clonotype was recorded a few times. The chain is built from TRBV9 and TRBJ1-1; D might be TRBD1 (6 bases). Trimming cost V 4 bases and J 4 bases, with 14 bases left between them. The CDR3 is 14 amino acids. CDR1 and CDR2 from the germline V gene are SGDLS and YYNGEE. The CDR3 sequence is CASSPWDKPTEAFF. CDR3 DNA: TGTGCCAGCAGCCCCTGGGACAAGCCCACTGAAGCTTTCTTT.

This clonotype has ten or more counts. The chain joins TRBV30 to TRBJ2-1; the D is unclear. The CDR3 is 15 amino acids. V lost 3 bases, J lost 1 base, and 13 bases lay in between. Germline V CDR1 and CDR2: GTSNPN, SVGIG (reference sequence). The CDR3 sequence: CAWRGTTVSYNEQFF. The CDR3 DNA follows: TGTGCCTGGAGGGGAACAACGGTATCCTACAATGAGCAGTTCTTC.

At least ten counts were recorded for this clonotype. The rearrangement links TRBV3-1 to TRBJ1-2; D gene uncertain. Trimming shortened V by 0 bases and J by 5 bases, and 10 bases separated the two germline ends. Looked up from germline, CDR1 is LGHDT and CDR2 is YNNKEL (reference sequence). This CDR3 spans 14 amino acids. The CDR3 loop reads CASSQETQSYGYTF. In nucleotides, the CDR3 is TGTGCCAGCAGCCAAGAGACCCAATCTTATGGCTACACCTTC.

The J gene is TRBJ1-2, the V gene TRBV30, with TRBD1 as a possible D gene (5 bases). CDR1 and CDR2 (germline): GTSNPN, SVGIG (reference sequence). The V end was cut by 1 base, the J end by 4 bases, with 16 bases between. The CDR3 has 15 residues. This chain's CDR3 is CAWSGGEGPAYGYTF. CDR3 coding DNA: TGTGCCTGGAGTGGGGGGGAGGGGCCGGCCTATGGCTACACCTTC.

This clonotype was detected a few times. The rearrangement links TRBV11-2 to TRBJ1-5; no reliable D call. V gave up 0 bases and J gave up 3 bases, with 12 bases separating them. Germline V gene data show CDR1 as SGHAT and CDR2 as FQNNGV. This CDR3 has 16 amino acids. In nucleotides, the CDR3 is TGTGCCAGCAGCTTAGATTTGGGAGACACCAATCAGCCCCAGCATTTT. Encoded protein: CASSLDLGDTNQPQHF.

About this clonotype itself: A much bigger clone sits one base away, suggesting this may be a read error. This chain joins TRBV12-3 or TRBV12-4 and TRBJ1-3; 7 positions match TRBD1. This CDR3 is 14 amino acids long. CDR3 bases: TGTGTCAGCAGTGACAGGGCCTCCGGAAACACCATATATTTT. Its translation: CVSSDRASGNTIYF.

The chain is built from TRBV15 and TRBJ1-1; possibly TRBD1 for D (6 bases). V lost 5 bases and J lost 2, with 15 bases in between. Looked up from germline, CDR1 is LNHNV and CDR2 is YYDKDF (reference sequence). This CDR3 has 15 residues. The CDR3 nucleotides are TGTGCCACCAGCCCAGAAAACAGGGAAAACACTGAAGCTTTCTTT. Translated: CATSPENRENTEAFF.

A few counts support this clonotype. This chain joins TRBV30 and TRBJ1-3; D is ambiguous. The CDR3 covers 14 residues. Trimming took 8 bases from V and 1 from J, leaving 15 bases between them. In germline, CDR1 is GTSNPN, CDR2 SVGIG (reference sequence). The CDR3 nucleotides read TGTGCCGGTCAACGGGGTCCTTCTGGAAACACCATATATTTT. Translation gives CAGQRGPSGNTIYF.

The table lists this clonotype with many counts. The chain has TRBV2 and TRBJ2-3, with a weak D call TRBD1 (7 bases). This CDR3 has 15 residues. With 5 bases removed from V and 2 bases from J, the gap between germline ends came to 14 bases. Germline CDR1 SNHLY, CDR2 FYNNEI. CDR3 sequence reads: CASSMDRTTTDTQYF. The DNA of the CDR3 is TGTGCCAGCAGTATGGACAGGACTACCACAGATACGCAGTATTTT.

The chain uses TRBV20-1 and TRBJ2-5; possible D gene TRBD1, 6 bases. Deletions cut 0 bases from V and 2 bases from J, with 16 bases between. In germline, CDR1 is DFQATT, CDR2 SNEGSKA (reference sequence). The CDR3 is made up of 16 amino acids. CDR3 amino acids: CSARDSQDRTQETQYF. The CDR3 bases are TGCAGTGCTAGAGATTCCCAGGACAGAACACAAGAGACCCAGTACTTC.

The V gene is TRBV6-1, the J gene TRBJ2-3; 9 bases are a match to TRBD2. CDR3 length: 16 amino acids. J was trimmed by 2 bases and V by 2 bases; bases with no gene match: 5. Germline V CDR1 and CDR2: MNHNS, SASEGT. In nucleotides, the CDR3 is TGTGCCAGCAGTGAACTAGCGGGGTGGAACACAGATACGCAGTATTTT. It codes for CASSELAGWNTDTQYF.

The chain uses TRBV15 and TRBJ2-4; unclear D gene. Trimming pared 0 bases from V and 0 bases from J, leaving 9 bases between. The CDR3 is made up of 16 amino acids. In germline, CDR1 is LNHNV, CDR2 YYDKDF (reference sequence). CDR3 region: CATSRDLSLAKNIQYF. CDR3 nucleotides: TGTGCCACCAGCAGAGATCTTAGCCTAGCCAAAAACATTCAGTACTTC.

The CDR3 loop is CASSLMDGEETQYF. Here the CDR3 DNA reads TGTGCCAGCAGCTTAATGGACGGGGAAGAGACCCAGTACTTC. This rearrangement joins TRBV7-9 to TRBJ2-5; D is possibly TRBD2 (5 bases). Germline CDR1 and CDR2: SEHNR and FQNEAQ (reference sequence). With 2 bases removed from V and 3 bases from J, the gap between germline ends came to 10 bases. CDR3 length: 14 amino acids.

This clonotype has more than one count but fewer than ten. The V call is TRBV19, the J call TRBJ2-2, with D possibly matching TRBD2 (6 bases). Looked up from germline, CDR1 is LNHDA and CDR2 is SQIVND (reference sequence). V was shortened by 9 bases and J by 5 bases, with 13 bases between the two germline ends. The CDR3 is 13 residues long. CDR3 sequence: CASRLVRTGELFF. The DNA for the CDR3 is TGTGCCAGCCGACTAGTACGGACCGGGGAGCTGTTTTTT. Combining the CDR3 with reference TRBV19 and TRBJ2-2 gives the whole variable domain DGGITQSPKYLFRKEGQNVTLSCEQNLNHDAMYWYRQDPGQGLRLIYYSQIVNDFQKGDIAEGYSVSREKKESFPLTVTSAQKNPTAFYLCASRLVRTGELFFGEGSRLTVL.

This clonotype turned up a few times. The gene calls are TRBV6-1 and TRBJ1-2, with a tentative D call TRBD1 (5 bases). Germline loops: CDR1 MNHNS, CDR2 SASEGT. V was clipped by 8 bases and J by 6 bases, with 13 bases between them. The length of the CDR3 is 12 residues. The CDR3 DNA sequence: TGTGCCAGCGCGGGGGAAGTCAATGGCTACACCTTC. It is translated as CASAGEVNGYTF.

In its sample, this clonotype was seen many times. CDR3 amino acids: CASSEVGNSYNEQFF. The CDR3 DNA reads as TGTGCCAGCAGTGAAGTAGGAAACTCCTACAATGAGCAGTTCTTC. The V and J genes are TRBV2 and TRBJ2-1; no definite D call. V lost 1 base and J lost 0, with 7 bases in between. This CDR3 comprises 15 residues. CDR1 is SNHLY and CDR2 is FYNNEI in the germline V gene.

About this clonotype itself: Just one base apart from a much larger clone, this may be a read error. The gene calls are TRBV12-5 and TRBJ2-1; 8 nucleotides line up with TRBD2. This CDR3 comprises 17 residues. V gave up 3 bases and J gave up 0 bases; unmatched junction bases: 7. Germline V lookup: CDR1 LGHNT, CDR2 FRNRAP. The CDR3 sequence is CASGFSTSEDSYNEQFF. CDR3 coding DNA: TGTGCTAGTGGTTTCTCGACTAGCGAGGACTCCTACAATGAGCAGTTCTTC.